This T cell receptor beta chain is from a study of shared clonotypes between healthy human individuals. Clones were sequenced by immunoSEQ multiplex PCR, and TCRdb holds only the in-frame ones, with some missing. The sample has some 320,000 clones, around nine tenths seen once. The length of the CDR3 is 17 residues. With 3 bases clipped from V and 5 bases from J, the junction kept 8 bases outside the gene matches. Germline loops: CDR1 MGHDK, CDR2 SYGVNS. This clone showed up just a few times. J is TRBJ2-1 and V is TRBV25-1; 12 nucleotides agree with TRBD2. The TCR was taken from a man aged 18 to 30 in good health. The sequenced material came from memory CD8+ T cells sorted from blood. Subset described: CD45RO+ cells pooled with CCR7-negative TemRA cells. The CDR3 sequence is CASSDRLAGDGNNEQFF. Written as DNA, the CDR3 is TGTGCCAGCAGTGATAGACTAGCGGGGGACGGAAACAATGAGCAGTTCTTC.